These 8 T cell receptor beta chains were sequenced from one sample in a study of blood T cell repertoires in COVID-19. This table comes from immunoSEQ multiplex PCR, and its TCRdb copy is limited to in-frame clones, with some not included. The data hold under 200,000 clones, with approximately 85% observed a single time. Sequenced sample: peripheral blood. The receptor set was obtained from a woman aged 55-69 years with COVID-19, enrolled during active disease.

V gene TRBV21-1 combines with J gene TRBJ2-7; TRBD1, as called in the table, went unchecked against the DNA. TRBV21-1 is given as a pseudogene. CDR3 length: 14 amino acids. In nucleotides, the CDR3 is TGTGCCAGCAGCAAAAGTTGGGGGCTATACGAGCAGTACGTC. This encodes CASSKSWGLYEQYV.

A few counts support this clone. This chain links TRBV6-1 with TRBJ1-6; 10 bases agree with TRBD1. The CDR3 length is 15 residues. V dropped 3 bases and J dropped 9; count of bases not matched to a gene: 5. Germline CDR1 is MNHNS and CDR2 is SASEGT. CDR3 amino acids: CASSDLTGGGSPLHF. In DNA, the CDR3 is TGTGCCAGCAGTGACCTGACAGGGGGCGGTTCACCCCTCCACTTT.

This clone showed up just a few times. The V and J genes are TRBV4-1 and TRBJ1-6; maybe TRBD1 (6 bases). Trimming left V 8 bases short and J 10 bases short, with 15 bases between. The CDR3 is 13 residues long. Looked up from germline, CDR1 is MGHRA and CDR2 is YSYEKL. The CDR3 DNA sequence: TGCGCCAGCCAAAGGACAGTCGGGTCACCCCTCCACTTT. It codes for CASQRTVGSPLHF.

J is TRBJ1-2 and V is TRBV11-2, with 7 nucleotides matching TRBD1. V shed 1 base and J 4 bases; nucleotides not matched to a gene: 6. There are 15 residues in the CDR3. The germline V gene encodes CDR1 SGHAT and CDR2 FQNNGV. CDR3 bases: TGTGCCAGCAGCTTAGCACAGGGGATCGGCTATGGCTACACCTTC. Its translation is CASSLAQGIGYGYTF.

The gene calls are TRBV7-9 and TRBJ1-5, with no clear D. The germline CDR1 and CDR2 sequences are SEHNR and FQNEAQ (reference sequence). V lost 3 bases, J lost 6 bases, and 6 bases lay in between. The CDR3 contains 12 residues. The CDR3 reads CASSFSLQPQHF. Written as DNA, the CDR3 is TGTGCCAGCAGCTTTTCACTTCAGCCCCAGCATTTT.

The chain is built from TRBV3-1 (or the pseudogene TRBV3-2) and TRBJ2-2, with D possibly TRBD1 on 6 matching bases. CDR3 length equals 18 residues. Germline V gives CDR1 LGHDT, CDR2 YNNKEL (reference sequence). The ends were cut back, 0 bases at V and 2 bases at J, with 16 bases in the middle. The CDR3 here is CASSQERGGRANTGELFF. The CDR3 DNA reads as TGTGCCAGCAGCCAAGAAAGAGGGGGTCGGGCCAACACCGGGGAGCTGTTTTTT.

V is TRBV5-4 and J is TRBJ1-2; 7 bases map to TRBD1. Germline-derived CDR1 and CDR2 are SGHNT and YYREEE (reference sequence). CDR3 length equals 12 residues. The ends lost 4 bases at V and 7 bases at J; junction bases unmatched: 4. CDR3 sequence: CASSIQGIGYTF. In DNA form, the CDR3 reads TGTGCCAGCAGCATACAGGGGATTGGCTACACCTTC. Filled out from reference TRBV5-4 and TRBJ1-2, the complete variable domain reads ETGVTQSPTHLIKTRGQQVTLRCSSQSGHNTVSWYQQALGQGPQFIFQYYREEENGRGNFPPRFSGLQFPNYSSELNVNALELDDSALYLCASSIQGIGYTFGSGTRLTVV.

CDR3 amino acids: CASSRGPGIPWDEQFF. Written as DNA, the CDR3 is TGCGCCAGCAGCCGGGGCCCAGGGATCCCTTGGGATGAGCAGTTCTTC. This chain uses TRBV4-1 with TRBJ2-1; the D gene is possibly TRBD1 (5 bases). V gave up 4 bases and J gave up 8 bases, with 21 bases separating them. The CDR3 runs to 16 residues. Germline-derived CDR1 and CDR2 are MGHRA and YSYEKL.